The clone carrying this TCR beta chain appeared many times. Antigen: not known. V was pared by 5 bases and J by 12 bases, with 20 bases between. The CDR3 is 14 amino acids. CDR1 is MDHEN and CDR2 is SYDVKM in the germline V gene. This sample is part of a study of Graves' ophthalmopathy and Graves' hyperthyroidism. Orbital computed tomography, together with clinical symptoms, serum thyroxine, TRAb and thyroid ultrasound, was used for diagnosis. Study-wide findings and caveats: With approximately 90% sensitivity and roughly 76% specificity, a 13-signature model separated ophthalmopathy from stable hyperthyroidism.

RNA transcripts served as template for amplifying TCR beta CDR3 sequences. HTBI-primed RT-PCR formed the first round, and a multiplex PCR formed the second. TCRdb reprocessed the multiplex PCR reads with MiXCR, giving one entry per CDR3 protein. The sample includes a few hundred thousand distinct CDR3 sequences, around 17% of them seen just once. The source of this sequence is a woman aged 18-29 years with Graves' ophthalmopathy. Sequenced sample: peripheral blood. The chain carries TRBV28 and TRBJ1-5; TRBD1 is a possible D gene (5 bases). The DNA of the CDR3 is TGTGCCAGCAGTGACTCCGGCTCCGGGACGTTCCAGCATTTT. This gives the protein CASSDSGSGTFQHF.